These T cell receptor beta chains were read from a single sample in a study of T cell responses to AZD1222 COVID-19 vaccine. Clones were read by immunoSEQ multiplex PCR, and TCRdb kept only the in-frame ones, dropping some. The sample includes just over 150,000 clones, about 88% seen only once; the top ten take approximately 7.2%. The starting material was peripheral blood, obtained after recovery from COVID-19. The receptors were sampled from an adult who had recovered from COVID-19. The CDR3 runs from the conserved cysteine through the conserved F or W. Fields, in order: V gene, J gene, D gene, clone size, CDR3 protein, CDR3 DNA. A D gene is named only where the DNA matches it firmly. Rows give clone size only sometimes, using once, few, many, or a class for an expanded clone.

>TRBV3-1/TRBV3-2|TRBJ1-2|NA|NA
CASSQDLVVANYGYTF
TGTGCCAGCAGCCAAGATTTAGTTGTAGCTAACTATGGCTACACCTTC
>TRBV7-3|TRBJ2-7|NA|NA
CASSLNPSSYEQYF
TGTGCCAGCAGCTTAAATCCATCTTCCTACGAGCAGTACTTC
>TRBV7-2|TRBJ1-2|TRBD1|once
CASSSGQADYGYTF
TGTGCCAGCAGCTCCGGACAGGCCGACTATGGCTACACCTTC
>TRBV5-4|TRBJ2-1|TRBD2|NA
CASSKSGEGLAQFF
TGTGCCAGCAGCAAATCGGGGGAGGGGCTGGCGCAGTTCTTC
>TRBV19|TRBJ2-7|NA|few
CASSIAFRTPSSYEQYF
TGTGCCAGTAGTATAGCCTTTAGAACGCCTAGCTCCTACGAGCAGTACTTC
>TRBV18|TRBJ1-2|NA|NA
CASSQTGGDKYGYTF
TGTGCCAGCTCACAGACGGGAGGAGACAAATATGGCTACACCTTC
>TRBV4-3|TRBJ1-2|NA|once
CASSQVIGQKNYGYTF
TGCGCCAGCAGCCAAGTAATAGGGCAGAAGAACTATGGCTACACCTTC
>TRBV2|TRBJ2-1|TRBD1|NA
CASSEGQGWSNEQFF
TGTGCCAGCAGTGAAGGACAGGGTTGGAGCAATGAGCAGTTCTTC
>TRBV5-1|TRBJ2-3|TRBD2|NA
CASSGGDLTDTQYF
TGCGCCAGCAGCGGGGGGGACCTCACAGATACGCAGTATTTT
>TRBV5-1|TRBJ2-7|NA|once
CASSLDGQGDEQYF
TGCGCCAGCAGCTTGGATGGGCAGGGAGACGAGCAGTACTTC
>TRBV7-9|TRBJ2-2|TRBD2|NA
CASSLVAGSGGPGELFF
TGTGCCAGCAGCTTAGTAGCCGGTTCGGGGGGACCCGGGGAGCTGTTTTTT
>TRBV11-2|TRBJ2-7|TRBD2|once
CASSRGGTSGHTSYEQYF
TGTGCCAGCAGCCGCGGGGGGACTAGCGGGCACACCTCCTACGAGCAGTACTTC
>TRBV7-9|TRBJ1-4|NA|NA
CASSLAATNEKLFF
TGTGCCAGCAGCTTGGCGGCCACTAATGAAAAACTGTTTTTT
>TRBV19|TRBJ2-5|TRBD2|NA
CASSVAGGFGASQETQYF
TGTGCCAGTAGTGTAGCGGGGGGATTTGGGGCCTCCCAAGAGACCCAGTACTTC
>TRBV11-2|TRBJ2-7|NA|NA
CASGSGPYEQYF
TGTGCCAGCGGCTCTGGGCCCTACGAGCAGTACTTC
>TRBV4-1|TRBJ2-1|NA|NA
CASSQDRGGAQDNEQFF
TGCGCCAGCAGCCAAGATCGTGGAGGGGCCCAGGACAATGAGCAGTTCTTC
>TRBV7-9|TRBJ2-7|NA|NA
CASSPIDRNYEQYF
TGTGCCAGCAGCCCGATCGATCGGAACTACGAGCAGTACTTC
>TRBV9|TRBJ2-2|TRBD1|NA
CASTGQGNTGELFF
TGTGCCAGCACGGGACAGGGGAACACCGGGGAGCTGTTTTTT
>TRBV4-2|TRBJ1-4|TRBD1|NA
CASSQDSPTGSEKLFF
TGTGCCAGCAGCCAAGATTCCCCGACAGGGAGTGAAAAACTGTTTTTT
>TRBV14|TRBJ1-5|NA|NA
CASSQNSNQPQHF
TGTGCCAGCAGCCAAAATAGCAATCAGCCCCAGCATTTT
>TRBV2|TRBJ1-6|NA|NA
CAFSAWLVGSPLHF
TGTGCCTTCTCCGCATGGCTGGTCGGCTCACCCCTCCACTTT
>TRBV5-1|TRBJ2-3|TRBD2|few
CASSLRASGRVDTQYF
TGCGCCAGCAGCTTGCGGGCTAGCGGGAGAGTAGATACGCAGTATTTT
>TRBV5-1|TRBJ2-6|NA|NA
CASSAARSSGANVLTF
TGCGCCAGCAGCGCAGCAAGGTCCTCTGGGGCCAACGTCCTGACTTTC
>TRBV6-2/TRBV6-3|TRBJ2-5|NA|NA
CASSPRPVGVGETQYF
TGTGCCAGCAGTCCCCGACCGGTGGGTGTTGGAGAGACCCAGTACTTC
>TRBV11-2|TRBJ1-5|TRBD1|NA
CASSPTGEGNQPQHF
TGTGCCAGCAGCCCGACAGGGGAAGGCAATCAGCCCCAGCATTTT
>TRBV25-1|TRBJ2-1|TRBD1|NA
CASSGTTGKDYNEQFF
TGTGCCAGCAGTGGGACGACAGGGAAAGATTACAATGAGCAGTTCTTC
>TRBV4-3|TRBJ1-1|NA|NA
CASSQESGRNTEAFF
TGCGCCAGCAGCCAAGAGTCGGGGCGAAACACTGAAGCTTTCTTT
>TRBV2|TRBJ1-1|NA|few
CASSRRMSTEAFF
TGTGCCAGCAGCAGGCGGATGAGCACTGAAGCTTTCTTT
>TRBV9|TRBJ1-6|TRBD1|NA
CASSPRTGHNSPLHF
TGTGCCAGCAGCCCCCGGACAGGACATAATTCACCCCTCCACTTT
>TRBV2|TRBJ1-1|NA|NA
CASSAQLNTEAFF
TGTGCCAGCAGTGCACAATTGAACACTGAAGCTTTCTTT
>TRBV6-6|TRBJ2-3|TRBD2|NA
CASRTSGSGTDTQYF
TGTGCCAGCAGAACTAGCGGGAGCGGGACAGATACGCAGTATTTT
>TRBV6-4|TRBJ1-5|NA|NA
CASSVEGSSNQPQHF
TGTGCCAGCAGTGTTGAAGGGTCTAGCAATCAGCCCCAGCATTTT
>TRBV2|TRBJ1-2|TRBD1|NA
CASTVGTGLNYGYTF
TGTGCCAGCACTGTAGGGACAGGCCTTAACTATGGCTACACCTTC
>TRBV28|TRBJ1-6|TRBD1|NA
CASRPGTDNSPLHF
TGTGCCAGCAGACCCGGGACAGATAATTCACCCCTCCACTTT
>TRBV7-2|TRBJ1-1|NA|few
CASTNRGFSYNTEAFF
TGTGCCAGCACTAACCGGGGGTTCTCTTACAACACTGAAGCTTTCTTT
>TRBV29-1|TRBJ2-5|NA|NA
CSVRLGETQYF
TGCAGCGTTCGACTTGGGGAGACCCAGTACTTC
>TRBV19|TRBJ2-7|NA|NA
CASSRQTDYEQYF
TGTGCCAGTAGTAGACAGACAGACTACGAGCAGTACTTC
>TRBV6-5|TRBJ1-1|NA|NA
CASKQGEAFF
TGTGCCAGCAAACAGGGTGAAGCTTTCTTT
>TRBV7-2|TRBJ2-1|NA|NA
CASSLSWPYNEQFF
TGTGCCAGCAGCTTATCCTGGCCCTACAATGAGCAGTTCTTC
>TRBV28|TRBJ1-2|NA|NA
CASSQRSEGYTF
TGTGCCAGCAGCCAGAGGAGTGAGGGCTACACCTTC
>TRBV5-1|TRBJ1-3|TRBD1|once
CASSLGQGAIGGNTIYF
TGCGCCAGCAGCTTGGGACAGGGGGCAATTGGTGGAAACACCATATATTTT
>TRBV4-3|TRBJ1-2|NA|NA
CASSQGYGVRGNGYGYTF
TGCGCCAGCAGCCAAGGGTACGGTGTACGGGGTAATGGCTATGGCTACACCTTC
>TRBV5-6|TRBJ1-2|TRBD1|once
CASSLEGQGPYGYTF
TGTGCCAGCAGCTTGGAAGGACAGGGGCCGTATGGCTACACCTTC